This T cell receptor (beta chain) was obtained from a study of cytomegalovirus exposure and HLA in healthy donors. Study-level points and caveats: Per published reports, the classifier diagnosed cytomegalovirus status with high specificity and sensitivity.

On this clone: As yet, its antigen is unknown.

This PCR relied on a set of 60 Vbeta primers and 13 Jbeta primers. Data came from immunoSEQ multiplex PCR; TCRdb stores just in-frame clones and leaves some out. The sample includes roughly 150,000 clones, roughly four fifths of them seen just once. With 2 bases removed from V and 9 bases from J, the gap between germline ends came to 19 bases. The CDR3 runs to 16 residues. Germline CDR1 is SGHVS and CDR2 is FQNEAQ. J is TRBJ2-2 and V is TRBV7-8, with D possibly matching TRBD2 (5 bases). This clonotype was sampled from a male donor in good health and CMV-seropositive. Input material: PBMCs. The CDR3 DNA follows: TGTGCCAGCAGCTTACCCGCGAGAGGGCTTCTAAGGGAGCTGTTTTTT. It specifies CASSLPARGLLRELFF. The variable domain in full, with the rest retrieved from reference TRBV7-8 and TRBJ2-2, is GAGVSQSPRYKVAKRGQDVALRCDPISGHVSLFWYQQALGQGPEFLTYFQNEAQLDKSGLPSDRFFAERPEGSVSTLKIQRTQQEDSAVYLCASSLPARGLLRELFFGEGSRLTVL.